This T cell receptor (beta chain) was captured in a study of Tregs in tolerant kidney transplant recipients. Only in-frame clones appear in the TCRdb table, and some are missing; sequencing was by immunoSEQ multiplex PCR. The sample shows 9,000 to 13,000 clones, and 25% to 30% sits with its ten largest clones. About this clone itself: What it binds is not known. The junction and the germline gene differ at one end; a read error may be behind it. The read falls 3 residues short of the CDR3 end, and the missing part is taken from the germline J gene.

Germline V gene lookup returns CDR1 LGHNA and CDR2 YNFKEQ. This CDR3 has 13 amino acids. Study outcomes and limitations: Antigen-driven expansion was suggested because donor-specific Tregs expanded more than all Tregs in tolerant patients.

The nonmyeloablative bone marrow transplants came from related graft donors, with transient mixed chimerism. The receptor was derived from a human patient who received a combined kidney and bone marrow transplant. Some of the T cells might come from the graft donor. V usage is TRBV4-2 and J usage is TRBJ2-7; D is perhaps TRBD1 (5 bases). The sequenced sample was CD8+ T cells from blood (PBMCs), obtained 24 months after the transplant. The chain's CDR3 is CASSQWGTYEQYF. The DNA read from the CDR3 is TGCGCCAGCAGCCAATGGGGCACCTACGAG.